The 13 T cell receptor beta chains given below trace back to one sample, sequenced in a study of cytomegalovirus exposure and HLA in healthy donors. The PCR contained 60 Vbeta and 13 Jbeta primers. Sequencing used immunoSEQ multiplex PCR; TCRdb keeps in-frame clones, though not all of them. The sample includes roughly 74,000 clones. Sequenced input: PBMCs. These receptor sequences come from a female donor in good health and CMV-seropositive.

This chain joins TRBV5-1 and TRBJ1-1; D uncertain. The V end was cut by 0 bases, the J end by 1 base, with 7 bases between. Germline CDR1 and CDR2: SGHRS and YFSETQ. This CDR3 contains 14 residues. The DNA for the CDR3 is TGCGCCAGCAGCTTGGAGAGGCCGAACACTGAAGCTTTCTTT. Protein product: CASSLERPNTEAFF.

J is TRBJ2-7 and V is TRBV10-3; D may be TRBD2 (5 bases). The CDR3 covers 13 residues. Germline loops: CDR1 ENHRY, CDR2 SYGVKD. V shed 4 bases and J shed 7 bases, with 14 bases lying between them. CDR3 region: CAISAGREREQYF. The CDR3 DNA reads as TGTGCCATCAGTGCCGGAAGGGAGAGAGAGCAGTACTTC.

The J gene is TRBJ1-2, the V gene TRBV19; TRBD1 is a possible D gene (6 bases). V was trimmed by 8 bases and J by 0 bases, leaving 13 bases between them. Per germline, CDR1 LNHDA and CDR2 SQIVND (reference sequence). This CDR3 is 14 amino acids long. The CDR3 here is CASQDRGSNYGYTF. DNA for the CDR3: TGTGCCAGTCAGGACAGAGGGTCTAACTATGGCTACACCTTC. Full variable domain (rest looked up from reference TRBV19 and TRBJ1-2): DGGITQSPKYLFRKEGQNVTLSCEQNLNHDAMYWYRQDPGQGLRLIYYSQIVNDFQKGDIAEGYSVSREKKESFPLTVTSAQKNPTAFYLCASQDRGSNYGYTFGSGTRLTVV.

The genes are TRBV11-3 and TRBJ2-3; D may be TRBD1 (8 bases). The CDR3 contains 16 residues. V lost 1 base and J lost 1, with 12 bases in between. Germline CDR1 reads SGHNT; CDR2 reads YENEEA. CDR3 nucleotides: TGTGCCAGCAGCTTAGGACAGGGGAGGGGCACAGATACGCAGTATTTT. Amino acid sequence: CASSLGQGRGTDTQYF.

This rearrangement joins TRBV5-1 to TRBJ2-1; no definite D call. From germline, CDR1 is SGHRS and CDR2 YFSETQ. The V end was cut by 2 bases, the J end by 1 base, with 10 bases between. The CDR3 spans 15 residues. CDR3 sequence reads: CASSFNSLSYNEQFF. The CDR3 DNA follows: TGCGCCAGCAGCTTCAATTCCCTATCCTACAATGAGCAGTTCTTC.

The gene calls are TRBV18 and TRBJ1-5; TRBD1 agrees at 9 bases. J was trimmed by 12 bases and V by 3 bases; bases with no gene match: 9. This CDR3 has 14 amino acids. Germline lookup yields CDR1 KGHSH and CDR2 LQKENI. CDR3 in DNA: TGTGCCAGCTCACCTACGGACAGGGGTCGGCTCCAGCATTTT. It is translated as CASSPTDRGRLQHF.

The CDR3: CASLLPAGHYEQYF. The DNA of the CDR3 is TGTGCCAGCCTACTACCAGCGGGGCACTACGAGCAGTACTTC. This chain links TRBV2 with TRBJ2-7; 7 bases align to TRBD2. The germline gives CDR1 SNHLY, CDR2 FYNNEI. Losses at the gene ends were 8 bases for V and 3 bases for J; bases not matched to a gene: 10. The CDR3 covers 14 residues.

The chain joins TRBV18 to TRBJ1-5; no reliable D call. This CDR3 is built from 13 residues. Germline V CDR1 and CDR2: KGHSH, LQKENI. Trimming took 2 bases from V and 7 from J, leaving 9 bases between them. CDR3 loop: CASSPTSAQPQHF. DNA of the CDR3: TGTGCCAGCTCACCAACGAGCGCCCAGCCCCAGCATTTT.

This chain connects TRBV7-8 to TRBJ1-1; 8 bases match TRBD1. Germline V gives CDR1 SGHVS, CDR2 FQNEAQ. The CDR3 loop spans 18 amino acids. J gave up 0 bases and V 5 bases, and 14 bases lay outside the gene matches. The CDR3 DNA is TGTGCCAGCAGCCCTAGGACAGGGTTTGGGGGGGTGAACACTGAAGCTTTCTTT. Translation gives CASSPRTGFGGVNTEAFF.

Regarding this clone: The same CDR3 is also encoded by other DNA sequences in this sample. The chain uses TRBV9 and TRBJ1-5; tentative D call: TRBD1 (6 bases). CDR1 is SGDLS, CDR2 YYNGEE, per germline. The CDR3 extends over 18 amino acids. Trimming stripped 4 bases from V and 0 bases from J, with 20 bases between. As DNA, the CDR3 is TGTGCCAGCAGCCCGAGAGCTCGACAGGACAATAGCAATCAGCCCCAGCATTTT. Protein: CASSPRARQDNSNQPQHF.

J is TRBJ2-2 and V is TRBV15, with 9 bases identical to TRBD1. This CDR3 has 15 amino acids. Germline CDR1 and CDR2: LNHNV and YYDKDF (reference sequence). The V and J ends lost 9 bases and 0 bases, in that order; junction bases with no gene match: 5. This CDR3 reads CATKRTGANTGELFF. The CDR3 DNA sequence: TGTGCCACAAAGAGGACAGGGGCGAACACCGGGGAGCTGTTTTTT.

The chain joins TRBV4-2 to TRBJ1-2, with D hard to call. This CDR3 has 15 amino acids. Trimming removed 0 bases at V and 4 bases at J, with 12 bases between. CDR1 LGHNA and CDR2 YNFKEQ come from the germline V gene. The chain's CDR3 is CASSQDHRLTYGYTF. CDR3 nucleotide sequence: TGTGCCAGCAGCCAAGATCACCGACTAACCTATGGCTACACCTTC.

The V and J genes are TRBV19 and TRBJ1-5; TRBD1 is a possible D gene (6 bases). The CDR3 is 15 residues long. V gave up 7 bases and J gave up 6 bases, with 19 bases separating them. From germline, CDR1 is LNHDA and CDR2 SQIVND (reference sequence). The CDR3 is CASMLQGGASQPQHF. In DNA, the CDR3 is TGTGCCAGTATGCTACAGGGAGGGGCAAGTCAGCCCCAGCATTTT.